Listed here are 27 T cell receptor beta chains from one sample, sequenced in a study of T cell changes during pregnancy in multiple sclerosis. Some clones are missing from TCRdb's copy, which holds only in-frame ones; the method was immunoSEQ multiplex PCR. Seen here are tens of thousands of clones, 85% to 95% observed once, and the top ten hold roughly 0.94%. Sample: peripheral blood, taken in the first trimester of pregnancy. The receptors stem from a female donor with multiple sclerosis, enrolled in a pregnancy study.

The chain carries TRBV7-3 and TRBJ2-2, with a tentative D call TRBD2 (7 bases). V was pared by 2 bases and J by 3 bases, with 10 bases between. CDR3 length equals 15 residues. Germline assignment: CDR1 SGHTA and CDR2 FQGTGA. This chain's CDR3 is CASSLAGADTGELFF. CDR3 nucleotides: TGTGCCAGCAGCTTAGCGGGGGCCGACACCGGGGAGCTGTTTTTT.

The chain links TRBV5-4 to TRBJ2-7; D remains ambiguous. Per germline, CDR1 SGHNT and CDR2 YYREEE (reference sequence). The CDR3 covers 13 residues. V lost 4 bases, J lost 0 bases, and 8 bases lay in between. The CDR3: CASSIISSYEQYF. CDR3 nucleotides: TGTGCCAGCAGCATCATTAGCTCCTACGAGCAGTACTTC.

The CDR3 protein is CASSWRQGGYGYTF. CDR3 nucleotides: TGTGCCAGCAGCTGGAGACAGGGTGGCTATGGCTACACCTTC. The chain combines TRBV7-2 with TRBJ1-2, with 7 positions matching TRBD1. Germline lookup yields CDR1 SGHTA and CDR2 FQGNSA. The length of the CDR3 is 14 residues. J gave up 4 bases and V 4 bases, and 6 bases lay outside the gene matches. Combining the CDR3 with reference TRBV7-2 and TRBJ1-2 gives the whole variable domain GAGVSQSPSNKVTEKGKDVELRCDPISGHTALYWYRQSLGQGLEFLIYFQGNSAPDKSGLPSDRFSAERTGGSVSTLTIQRTQQEDSAVYLCASSWRQGGYGYTFGSGTRLTVV.

The chain links TRBV5-1 to TRBJ2-7, with TRBD2 matching over 7 bases. The CDR3 consists of 15 residues. Germline-derived CDR1 and CDR2 are SGHRS and YFSETQ. Germline trimming cut 4 bases from V and 3 bases from J; bases unmatched to any gene: 10. The CDR3 DNA sequence: TGCGCCAGCAGCCCAACCTCTAGCGGATACTACGAGCAGTACTTC. This gives the protein CASSPTSSGYYEQYF.

This chain links TRBV7-2 with TRBJ2-5, with TRBD2 as a possible D gene (6 bases). The CDR3 loop spans 13 amino acids. Trimming took off 3 bases at V and 5 bases at J, with 10 bases between the two ends. Germline assignment: CDR1 SGHTA and CDR2 FQGNSA. The DNA for the CDR3 is TGTGCCAGCAGCTTCAGGGCGGGGGAGACCCAGTACTTC. It translates to CASSFRAGETQYF. Variable domain in full (rest from reference TRBV7-2 and TRBJ2-5): GAGVSQSPSNKVTEKGKDVELRCDPISGHTALYWYRQSLGQGLEFLIYFQGNSAPDKSGLPSDRFSAERTGGSVSTLTIQRTQQEDSAVYLCASSFRAGETQYFGPGTRLLVL.

The genes are TRBV2 and TRBJ1-1; a possible D gene is TRBD1 (6 bases). Germline loops: CDR1 SNHLY, CDR2 FYNNEI. This CDR3 spans 13 amino acids. With 7 bases removed from V and 6 bases from J, the gap between germline ends came to 15 bases. In DNA, the CDR3 is TGTGCCAGCATTTACAGGGATCGGGCTGAAGCTTTCTTT. Translating it yields CASIYRDRAEAFF.

The V and J genes are TRBV6-7 and TRBJ2-4, with a tentative D call TRBD1 (6 bases). TRBV6-7 is an ORF, with its function uncertain. The germline V and J ends were trimmed by 6 bases and 1 base, with 25 bases remaining between them. The CDR3 is made up of 19 amino acids. CDR3 nucleotides: TGTGCCAGCAGCGAAACCGTGCCCAGGGGTCTCTGGGCCAAAAACATTCAGTACTTC. Residues: CASSETVPRGLWAKNIQYF.

As concerns this clone: Other DNA sequences within the sample encode an identical CDR3. The chain uses TRBV5-1 and TRBJ2-5, with 11 bases that match TRBD2. The V segment lost 4 bases and the J segment 2 bases; nucleotides outside the gene matches: 1. The length of the CDR3 is 14 residues. In germline, CDR1 is SGHRS, CDR2 YFSETQ. CDR3 protein: CASSLAGGQETQYF. For the CDR3, the DNA is TGCGCCAGCAGCCTAGCGGGGGGACAAGAGACCCAGTACTTC.

This chain uses TRBV29-1 with TRBJ2-1, with 9 bases identical to TRBD2. The junction had 7 bases not matched to a gene; V was cut back by 1 base and J by 6 bases. The CDR3 length is 15 residues. In germline, CDR1 is SQVTM, CDR2 ANQGSEA. The DNA for the CDR3 is TGCAGCGTTGAAGGGGGCGGGAGGGCCTCCAATGAGCAGTTCTTC. It encodes CSVEGGGRASNEQFF.

The chain joins TRBV5-1 to TRBJ1-1, with 7 bases fitting TRBD1. Germline CDR1 SGHRS, CDR2 YFSETQ. The CDR3 covers 16 residues. J was trimmed by 5 bases and V by 2 bases; bases with no gene match: 12. This chain's CDR3 is CASSLQVPRQGTEAFF. Written as DNA, the CDR3 is TGCGCCAGCAGCTTACAAGTCCCACGACAGGGAACTGAAGCTTTCTTT.

V is TRBV11-2 and J is TRBJ1-1, with 9 bases lining up with TRBD1. Trimming took 5 bases from V and 0 from J; bases not matched to a gene: 4. CDR3 length: 15 amino acids. Germline V gene sequence: CDR1 SGHAT, CDR2 FQNNGV. The CDR3 DNA reads as TGTGCCAGCAGCAGGGGGACAGGGCTGAACACTGAAGCTTTCTTT. Translation gives CASSRGTGLNTEAFF.

V and J are TRBV19 and TRBJ1-5; D call uncertain. The V gene lost 3 bases and the J gene lost 1 base, with 16 bases spanning the gap. The CDR3 is 17 amino acids. From germline, CDR1 is LNHDA and CDR2 SQIVND (reference sequence). In DNA, the CDR3 is TGTGCCAGTAGTATGATTGGCGGAGGGTACAGCAATCAGCCCCAGCATTTT. It translates to CASSMIGGGYSNQPQHF. Full variable domain (missing parts from reference TRBV19 and TRBJ1-5): DGGITQSPKYLFRKEGQNVTLSCEQNLNHDAMYWYRQDPGQGLRLIYYSQIVNDFQKGDIAEGYSVSREKKESFPLTVTSAQKNPTAFYLCASSMIGGGYSNQPQHFGDGTRLSIL.

In this sample, this clone turned up a few times. This CDR3 is CASIQGTGNSPLHF. CDR3 coding DNA: TGTGCCAGCATACAGGGGACCGGGAACTCACCCCTCCACTTT. This chain links TRBV6-5 with TRBJ1-6; 7 bases align to TRBD1. V was pared by 7 bases and J by 10 bases, with 10 bases of the junction left unmatched. The CDR3 extends over 14 amino acids. Germline values: CDR1 MNHEY, CDR2 SVGAGI.

The chain is built from TRBV6-4 and TRBJ2-3; TRBD1 might be the D (6 bases). The CDR3 runs 14 residues. V was cut by 6 bases and J by 2 bases, with 12 bases left in between. Per the germline V gene, CDR1 is MRHNA and CDR2 is SNTAGT. The CDR3 coding sequence is TGTGCCAGCAGCTCCGGACAGACCACAGATACGCAGTATTTT. Protein product: CASSSGQTTDTQYF.

This chain links TRBV2 with TRBJ1-5, with TRBD1 identical over 7 bases. V was pared by 6 bases and J by 2 bases, with 4 bases of the junction left unmatched. The germline V gene encodes CDR1 SNHLY and CDR2 FYNNEI. The CDR3 is 14 residues long. In DNA, the CDR3 is TGTGCCAGCAGCGTACAGGGGCGCAATCAGCCCCAGCATTTT. As protein: CASSVQGRNQPQHF.

The V gene is TRBV4-1, the J gene TRBJ1-2, with D possibly being TRBD1 (5 bases). The CDR3 is made up of 14 amino acids. Trimming removed 0 bases from V and 4 bases from J, with 9 bases in between. Per the germline V gene, CDR1 is MGHRA and CDR2 is YSYEKL. The CDR3 DNA reads as TGCGCCAGCAGCCAAGAGAAACAGGTCTATGGCTACACCTTC. The encoded protein is CASSQEKQVYGYTF.

The chain links TRBV6-5 to TRBJ1-2; D is perhaps TRBD1 (6 bases). There are 14 residues in the CDR3. V was cut by 0 bases and J by 7 bases, with 12 bases left in between. Germline V gives CDR1 MNHEY, CDR2 SVGAGI. The CDR3 nucleotides read TGTGCCAGCAGTTACTCGGGGGGGCGGAGTGGCTACACCTTC. Encoded protein: CASSYSGGRSGYTF.

This clone was seen once. The rearrangement links TRBV5-4 to TRBJ2-7, with 7 bases aligning to TRBD1. J was trimmed by 5 bases and V by 3 bases; bases with no gene match: 8. Germline CDR1 SGHNT, CDR2 YYREEE (reference sequence). The CDR3 contains 14 residues. The CDR3 sequence is CASSSSKGANEQYF. The CDR3 coding sequence is TGTGCCAGCAGCTCGTCGAAGGGGGCGAACGAGCAGTACTTC.

This sequence joins TRBV6-4 and TRBJ2-1; 11 bases agree with TRBD1. The V and J ends lost 3 bases and 5 bases, in that order; junction bases with no gene match: 9. The CDR3 consists of 17 residues. Germline CDR1 MRHNA, CDR2 SNTAGT. DNA of the CDR3: TGTGCCAGCAGTGAGTTTGTAGGGACAGGGGGGAACAATGAGCAGTTCTTC. Its translation: CASSEFVGTGGNNEQFF.

The table lists this clone with a few counts. The chain combines TRBV19 with TRBJ1-6; 7 nucleotides match TRBD1. Germline trimming cut 4 bases from V and 9 bases from J; bases unmatched to any gene: 12. The CDR3 runs 16 residues. From germline, CDR1 is LNHDA and CDR2 SQIVND (reference sequence). DNA of the CDR3: TGTGCCAGTAGTACCTCGGGACAGTGGGTATCTTCACCCCTCCACTTT. Translating it yields CASSTSGQWVSSPLHF.

The chain joins TRBV10-3 to TRBJ1-2; the match to TRBD1 covers 9 bases. J gave up 6 bases and V 5 bases, and 13 bases lay outside the gene matches. The CDR3 is 16 residues long. CDR1 ENHRY and CDR2 SYGVKD come from the germline V gene. The CDR3 sequence: CAISLAAQGASNGYTF. DNA of the CDR3: TGTGCCATCAGTCTAGCCGCACAGGGGGCGTCTAATGGCTACACCTTC.

The chain links TRBV6-5 to TRBJ2-7, with TRBD2 identical over 10 bases. This CDR3 is 15 amino acids long. Germline values: CDR1 MNHEY, CDR2 SVGAGI. V lost 4 bases to trimming and J lost 2 bases; unmatched junction nucleotides: 5. CDR3 coding DNA: TGTGCCAGCAGTTCGAACCTAGCGGGAGCCTACGAGCAGTACTTC. Encoded protein: CASSSNLAGAYEQYF.

The chain links TRBV10-2 to TRBJ2-3; TRBD2 matches at 13 bases. Trimming removed 5 bases from V and 3 bases from J; junction bases left unmatched: 2. The CDR3 runs to 15 residues. Per the germline V gene, CDR1 is WSHSY and CDR2 is SAAADI. The CDR3 loop reads CASSRTSGGTDTQYF. CDR3 bases: TGCGCCAGCAGTCGGACTAGCGGGGGAACAGATACGCAGTATTTT.

The J gene is TRBJ1-2, the V gene TRBV5-4; tentative D call: TRBD1 (5 bases). V gave up 0 bases and J gave up 8 bases, with 17 bases separating them. The length of the CDR3 is 15 residues. From germline, CDR1 is SGHNT and CDR2 YYREEE (reference sequence). CDR3 in amino acids: CASSLAQGVNSGYTF. The CDR3 DNA reads as TGTGCCAGCAGCTTGGCCCAAGGGGTGAATTCGGGCTACACCTTC.

The sample holds one count of this clone. The chain couples TRBV4-1 to TRBJ2-7; D is unclear. The V gene lost 4 bases and the J gene lost 2 bases, with 27 bases spanning the gap. The CDR3 has 19 residues. Germline V gene lookup returns CDR1 MGHRA and CDR2 YSYEKL. The CDR3 loop is CASSPALEFTGVAAYEQYF. DNA for the CDR3: TGCGCCAGCAGCCCCGCCTTAGAGTTTACGGGTGTGGCGGCCTACGAGCAGTACTTC.

This rearrangement joins TRBV7-9 to TRBJ2-5; D remains unclear. This CDR3 spans 11 amino acids. Trimming took off 3 bases at V and 5 bases at J, with 4 bases between the two ends. In germline, CDR1 is SEHNR, CDR2 FQNEAQ (reference sequence). This CDR3 reads CASSFPETQYF. CDR3 nucleotides: TGTGCCAGCAGCTTTCCGGAGACCCAGTACTTC.

The rearrangement joins TRBV9 to TRBJ1-1; the D gene is possibly TRBD1 (5 bases). This CDR3 spans 14 amino acids. The V and J ends lost 0 bases and 8 bases respectively, with 14 bases between them. Germline V gene data show CDR1 as SGDLS and CDR2 as YYNGEE. The CDR3 loop is CASSVAQRGMEAFF. CDR3 nucleotides: TGTGCCAGCAGCGTAGCTCAAAGGGGCATGGAAGCTTTCTTT.